A single sample is the source of the 18 T cell receptor beta chains below, sequenced in a study of cytomegalovirus exposure and HLA in healthy donors. 13 Jbeta primers and 60 Vbeta primers were used for the PCR. The table came from immunoSEQ multiplex PCR; TCRdb's copy has only in-frame clones and leaves some out. There are around 36,000 clones in the sample; approximately 80% occur only once, and about a tenth lies in the top ten. Sequencing used PBMCs. The receptors originated from a woman in her thirties or forties in good health and CMV-seronegative.

The V call is TRBV10-3, the J call TRBJ2-3; D is unclear. CDR1 is ENHRY and CDR2 is SYGVKD in the germline V gene. Between the trimmed V and J ends, which lost 3 bases and 0 bases, there was a span of 10 bases. The CDR3 is 15 amino acids. CDR3 sequence reads: CAISDSALSTDTQYF. The CDR3 DNA follows: TGTGCCATCAGTGACAGCGCTTTAAGCACAGATACGCAGTATTTT.

The chain recombines TRBV11-3 with TRBJ2-3; TRBD2 aligns across 9 bases. The CDR3 contains 15 residues. V dropped 1 base and J dropped 4; count of bases not matched to a gene: 3. The germline V gene has CDR1 SGHNT and CDR2 YENEEA. The CDR3 region is CASSLGGGDPDTQYF. The CDR3 DNA sequence: TGTGCCAGCAGCTTAGGCGGGGGGGACCCAGATACGCAGTATTTT. The full variable domain, with the rest looked up from reference TRBV11-3 and TRBJ2-3, is EAGVVQSPRYKIIEKKQPVAFWCNPISGHNTLYWYLQNLGQGPELLIRYENEEAVDDSQLPKDRFSAERLKGVDSTLKIQPAELGDSAVYLCASSLGGGDPDTQYFGPGTRLTVL.

Here the CDR3 reads CASSARADTQYF. CDR3 sequence (DNA): TGTGCCAGCAGCGCCCGTGCGGATACGCAGTATTTT. This chain uses TRBV2 with TRBJ2-3; D gene unclear. Germline-derived CDR1 and CDR2 are SNHLY and FYNNEI. The CDR3 loop spans 12 amino acids. Trimming cost V 6 bases and J 6 bases, with 10 bases left between them.

The gene calls are TRBV5-1 and TRBJ2-7, with D maybe TRBD1 (6 bases). The CDR3 is made up of 14 amino acids. Germline lookup yields CDR1 SGHRS and CDR2 YFSETQ. V lost 0 bases and J 4 bases, leaving 11 bases between the germline ends. CDR3 loop: CASSLGQELYEQYF. In DNA, the CDR3 is TGCGCCAGCAGCTTGGGACAGGAACTGTACGAGCAGTACTTC. Together with reference TRBV5-1 and TRBJ2-7, the CDR3 gives the full variable domain: KAGVTQTPRYLIKTRGQQVTLSCSPISGHRSVSWYQQTPGQGLQFLFEYFSETQRNKGNFPGRFSGRQFSNSRSEMNVSTLELGDSALYLCASSLGQELYEQYFGPGTRLTVT.

The table lists this clone with a count of one. The gene calls are TRBV29-1 and TRBJ1-4, with D tentatively TRBD1 (5 bases). Germline CDR1 SQVTM, CDR2 ANQGSEA. The CDR3 runs 11 residues. This chain's CDR3 is CGGGFNEKLFF. CDR3 nucleotides: TGCGGGGGGGGGTTTAATGAAAAACTGTTTTTT.

This clone appeared a few times. The CDR3 nucleotides are TGTGCCAGCAGTAAGATAGCGGGGGCCCAAGAGACCCAGTACTTC. Translating gives CASSKIAGAQETQYF. The chain combines TRBV6-4 with TRBJ2-5, with 9 positions matching TRBD2. Germline V CDR1 and CDR2: MRHNA, SNTAGT. The CDR3 is 15 residues long. V shed 5 bases, J shed 1 base, and the junction held 5 bases outside the gene matches.

V is TRBV9 and J is TRBJ2-7; TRBD1 might be the D (6 bases). The CDR3 runs 14 residues. V was cut by 0 bases and J by 2 bases, with 9 bases left in between. Germline V gene lookup returns CDR1 SGDLS and CDR2 YYNGEE. The chain's CDR3 is CASSVGQDTYEQYF. The DNA of the CDR3 is TGTGCCAGCAGCGTAGGACAGGATACCTACGAGCAGTACTTC.

The V gene is TRBV6-5, the J gene TRBJ1-4; possibly TRBD1 for D (6 bases). Trimming took off 2 bases at V and 5 bases at J, with 15 bases between the two ends. The germline CDR1 and CDR2 sequences are MNHEY and SVGAGI. The CDR3 is 16 amino acids. Here the CDR3 reads CASSYRRTAPNEKLFF. CDR3 DNA: TGTGCCAGCAGTTACCGGAGGACAGCCCCGAATGAAAAACTGTTTTTT.

A few counts support this clone. The CDR3 DNA sequence: TGCGCCAGCAGTCGAAAGGGAGGTGCTAATGAAAAACTGTTTTTT. Translated: CASSRKGGANEKLFF. The chain combines TRBV4-3 with TRBJ1-4; D not resolved. This CDR3 region has 15 residues. CDR1 is LGHNA, CDR2 YSLEER, per germline. Trimming took off 6 bases at V and 3 bases at J, with 14 bases between the two ends.

This chain's CDR3 is CASSPTGAVQGYTF. The CDR3, as DNA: TGCGCCAGCAGCCCGACAGGGGCTGTGCAGGGCTACACCTTC. This chain links TRBV4-1 with TRBJ1-2; 8 bases are a match to TRBD1. The CDR3 length is 14 residues. V shed 4 bases and J 8 bases; nucleotides not matched to a gene: 9. Germline V gives CDR1 MGHRA, CDR2 YSYEKL.

The J gene is TRBJ1-5, the V gene TRBV28; the D gene is possibly TRBD1 (5 bases). Trimming took off 3 bases at V and 7 bases at J, with 7 bases between the two ends. Germline V gives CDR1 MDHEN, CDR2 SYDVKM. The CDR3 has 12 residues. The chain's CDR3 is CASSFTGQPQHF. The CDR3 coding sequence is TGTGCCAGCAGTTTTACAGGCCAGCCCCAGCATTTT.

The rearrangement links TRBV4-2 to TRBJ2-3, with a weak D call TRBD2 (6 bases). Germline V CDR1 and CDR2: LGHNA, YNFKEQ. Trimming took 2 bases from V and 0 from J, leaving 18 bases between them. This CDR3 region has 18 residues. The CDR3 loop reads CASSQNLEAGFSTDTQYF. The CDR3 nucleotides read TGTGCCAGCAGCCAAAACCTCGAAGCGGGTTTTAGCACAGATACGCAGTATTTT.

This chain links TRBV7-8 with TRBJ2-7; D uncertain. Trimming took 3 bases from V and 0 from J, leaving 6 bases between them. The CDR3 contains 13 residues. Germline CDR1 and CDR2: SGHVS and FQNEAQ. CDR3 protein: CASSFQDSYEQYV. As DNA, the CDR3 is TGTGCCAGCAGCTTTCAGGACTCCTACGAGCAGTACGTC.

The chain links TRBV6-5 to TRBJ1-5; weak D call: TRBD1 (6 bases). The germline V gene encodes CDR1 MNHEY and CDR2 SVGAGI. Trimming left V 3 bases short and J 6 bases short, with 18 bases between. This CDR3 is built from 16 residues. The CDR3 coding sequence is TGTGCCAGCAGTTATTCCCCCCGGGGGGCCGGTCAGCCCCAGCATTTT. This translates into CASSYSPRGAGQPQHF.

The V call is TRBV5-4, the J call TRBJ2-5, with D possibly TRBD1 on 5 matching bases. V was pared by 0 bases and J by 5 bases, with 11 bases between. This CDR3 has 14 amino acids. The germline V gene encodes CDR1 SGHNT and CDR2 YYREEE (reference sequence). The CDR3 spells CASSLGGLAETQYF. CDR3 in DNA: TGTGCCAGCAGCTTGGGGGGCTTGGCTGAGACCCAGTACTTC.

The V call is TRBV5-4, the J call TRBJ2-7; 10 positions agree with TRBD2. This CDR3 is 15 amino acids long. Per germline, CDR1 SGHNT and CDR2 YYREEE (reference sequence). J was trimmed by 2 bases and V by 4 bases; bases with no gene match: 6. CDR3 nucleotide sequence: TGTGCCAGCAGCCCTGGACTAGCGGAAACCTACGAGCAGTACTTC. Its translation is CASSPGLAETYEQYF.

V is TRBV9 and J is TRBJ2-7; 7 bases line up with TRBD1. The CDR3 extends over 16 amino acids. From germline, CDR1 is SGDLS and CDR2 YYNGEE. V was pared by 3 bases and J by 0 bases, with 9 bases of the junction left unmatched. This CDR3 is CASSASPGQSSYEQYF. The CDR3 nucleotides are TGTGCCAGCAGCGCGTCGCCGGGACAGAGCTCCTACGAGCAGTACTTC.

The J gene is TRBJ2-2, the V gene TRBV9; TRBD2 is a possible D gene (6 bases). This CDR3 spans 16 amino acids. Germline V gene data show CDR1 as SGDLS and CDR2 as YYNGEE. Trimming cost V 2 bases and J 6 bases, with 17 bases left between them. The CDR3 DNA follows: TGTGCCAGCAGCGTCCGCTGGGACTCTGGCTCCGGGGAGCTGTTTTTT. Encoded protein: CASSVRWDSGSGELFF.